In this sample, the clone carrying this T cell receptor (beta chain) turned up a few times. Its specificity is not known. Germline V lookup: CDR1 MNHEY, CDR2 SMNVEV (reference sequence). The CDR3 covers 15 residues. After removal of 6 bases from V and 4 bases from J, the junction contained 12 bases not matched to a gene. This sample was taken from a study of blood T cells in healthy people across ages. Whole-study findings and limits: Across the age range, TCR beta diversity per million T cells fell in a roughly linear way.

Next came a second PCR, run for about 7 to 11 cycles, which used a sample-barcoded 5' primer along with a J-beta primer mix. Each of the cDNA molecules was tagged by a template-switch adaptor with 12 random nucleotides. TCRdb passed the 5' RACE reads through MiXCR, listing each CDR3 protein once. The sample has about 900,000 distinct CDR3 sequences; roughly 48% are singletons. The V call is TRBV27, the J call TRBJ2-7; 7 bases are shared with TRBD1. Sequences were obtained from blood. The sequence was collected from a man aged 25 to 45 in good health. This CDR3 is CASSNPQAGGYEQYF. CDR3 nucleotides: TGTGCCAGCAGCAACCCCCAGGCAGGGGGTTACGAGCAGTACTTC.